The clone carrying this T cell receptor beta chain has ten or more counts. As yet, its antigen is unknown. The sample comes from a study of CD8 T cells in ankylosing spondylitis. V lost 2 bases and J lost 5, with 10 bases in between. CDR1 and CDR2 from the germline V gene are SGHRS and YFSETQ. This CDR3 has 13 residues. Points from the study as a whole: For ankylosing spondylitis blood, a TCR beta motif of 7 to 9 highly homologous variants appeared characteristic.

TCRdb independently ran MiXCR on the 5' RACE reads; one entry per CDR3 protein. The sample yields more than 500,000 distinct CDR3 sequences, 5.3% seen once. The TCR comes from a male donor with ankylosing spondylitis. The V and J genes are TRBV5-1 and TRBJ2-5; no definite D call. The specimen sequenced was blood, either unsorted or a sorted T cell fraction (not recorded which). The CDR3 region is CASSFRAAETQYF. As DNA, the CDR3 is TGCGCCAGCAGCTTCCGGGCCGCTGAGACCCAGTACTTC.